This T cell receptor beta chain was profiled in a study of CD8 T cells in Susac syndrome. Trimming took 0 bases from V and 5 from J, leaving 15 bases between them. The germline V gene has CDR1 SGDLS and CDR2 YYNGEE. The CDR3 has 16 residues. RNA amounts of roughly 0.45 to 1 ug underwent reverse transcription with random hexamers. Coverage of TCR beta CDR3 amplification by immunoSEQ multiplex PCR extended to 54 Vbeta and 13 Jbeta. A single record per CDR3 protein comes from TCRdb applying MiXCR to the immunoSEQ multiplex PCR reads. The sample shows approximately 270,000 distinct CDR3 sequences, roughly 95% of them seen only once.

The origin of this receptor is a human donor with multiple sclerosis. The chain combines TRBV9 with TRBJ2-1; D is undetermined. The specimen was CD4+ T cells from PBMCs. This CDR3 reads CASSVATGKGHNEQFF. CDR3 coding DNA: TGTGCCAGCAGCGTAGCTACTGGGAAGGGCCACAATGAGCAGTTCTTC.